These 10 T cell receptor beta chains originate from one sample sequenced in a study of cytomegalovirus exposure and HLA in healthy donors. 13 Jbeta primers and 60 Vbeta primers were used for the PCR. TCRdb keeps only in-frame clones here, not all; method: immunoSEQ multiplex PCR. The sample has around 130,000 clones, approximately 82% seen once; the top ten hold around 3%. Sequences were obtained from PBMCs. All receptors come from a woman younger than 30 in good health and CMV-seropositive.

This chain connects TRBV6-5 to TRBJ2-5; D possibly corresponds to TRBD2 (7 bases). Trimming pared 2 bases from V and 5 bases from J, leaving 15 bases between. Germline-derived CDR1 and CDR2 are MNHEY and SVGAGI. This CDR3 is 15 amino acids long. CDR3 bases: TGTGCCAGCAGTTACAGTGCGGGGGCTGGGGAGACCCAGTACTTC. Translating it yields CASSYSAGAGETQYF.

Written as DNA, the CDR3 is TGTGCCAGCATCCCACAGGGGCGCGGGGAGACCCAGTACTTC. Protein sequence: CASIPQGRGETQYF. J is TRBJ2-5 and V is TRBV2, with 7 bases fitting TRBD1. This CDR3 has 14 residues. V was clipped by 7 bases and J by 5 bases; unmatched bases: 10. Germline V gene sequence: CDR1 SNHLY, CDR2 FYNNEI.

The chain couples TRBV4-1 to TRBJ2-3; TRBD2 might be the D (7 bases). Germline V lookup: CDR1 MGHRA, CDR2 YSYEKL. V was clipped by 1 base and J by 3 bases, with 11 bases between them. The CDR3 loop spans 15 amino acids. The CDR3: CASSQAGGRTDTQYF. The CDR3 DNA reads TGCGCCAGCAGCCAAGCGGGGGGCCGAACAGATACGCAGTATTTT.

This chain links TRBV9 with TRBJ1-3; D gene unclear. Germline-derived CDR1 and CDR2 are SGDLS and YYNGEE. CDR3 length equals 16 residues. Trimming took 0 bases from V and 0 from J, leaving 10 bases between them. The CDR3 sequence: CASSVGPTSSGNTIYF. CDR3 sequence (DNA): TGTGCCAGCAGCGTAGGGCCCACCAGCTCTGGAAACACCATATATTTT.

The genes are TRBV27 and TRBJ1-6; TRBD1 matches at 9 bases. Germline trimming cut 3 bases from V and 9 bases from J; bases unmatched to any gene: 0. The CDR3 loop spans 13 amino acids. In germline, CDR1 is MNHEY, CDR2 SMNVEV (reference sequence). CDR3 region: CASSLGQGSPLHF. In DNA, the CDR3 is TGTGCCAGCAGTTTGGGACAGGGTTCACCCCTCCACTTT.

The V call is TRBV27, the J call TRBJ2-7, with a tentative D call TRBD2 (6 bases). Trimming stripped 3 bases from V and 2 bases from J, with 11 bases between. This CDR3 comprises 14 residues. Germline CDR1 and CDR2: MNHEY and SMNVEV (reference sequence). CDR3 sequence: CASSLSSGAYEQYF. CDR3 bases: TGTGCCAGCAGTTTGTCGTCGGGGGCCTACGAGCAGTACTTC.

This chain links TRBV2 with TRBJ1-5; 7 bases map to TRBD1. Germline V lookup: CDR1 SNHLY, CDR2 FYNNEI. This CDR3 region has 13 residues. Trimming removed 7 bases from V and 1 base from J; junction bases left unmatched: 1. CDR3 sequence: CASKGQSNQPQHF. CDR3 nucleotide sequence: TGTGCCAGCAAGGGACAGAGCAATCAGCCCCAGCATTTT.

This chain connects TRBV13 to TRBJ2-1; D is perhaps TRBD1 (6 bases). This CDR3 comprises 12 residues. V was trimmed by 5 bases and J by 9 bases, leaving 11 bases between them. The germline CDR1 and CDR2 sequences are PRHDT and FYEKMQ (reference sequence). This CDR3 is CASSPRGGEQFF. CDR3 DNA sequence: TGTGCCAGCAGCCCGAGAGGGGGTGAGCAGTTCTTC.

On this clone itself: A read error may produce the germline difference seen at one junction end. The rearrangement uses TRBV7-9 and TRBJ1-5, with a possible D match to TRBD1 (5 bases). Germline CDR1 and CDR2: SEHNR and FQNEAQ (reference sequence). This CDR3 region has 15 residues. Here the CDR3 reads CSSSLSGLGNQPQHF. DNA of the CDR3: TGTTCCAGCAGCTTATCGGGACTGGGCAATCAGCCCCAGCATTTT.

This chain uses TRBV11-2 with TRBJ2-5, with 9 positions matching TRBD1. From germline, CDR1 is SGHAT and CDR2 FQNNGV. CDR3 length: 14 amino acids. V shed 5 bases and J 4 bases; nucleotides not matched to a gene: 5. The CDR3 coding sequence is TGTGCCAGCAGCCAGGGACAGGGAGGAGAGACCCAGTACTTC. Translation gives CASSQGQGGETQYF.